This T cell receptor (beta chain) was sequenced for a study of breast tumors, draining lymph nodes, adjacent tissues. This CDR3 spans 12 amino acids. V lost 9 bases to trimming and J lost 2 bases, with 8 bases between them. From germline, CDR1 is KGHDR and CDR2 SFDVKD. MiXCR, applied by TCRdb to the multiplex PCR reads, yields one record per CDR3 protein. The repertoire holds tens of thousands of distinct CDR3 sequences, with roughly 32% as singletons. This clonotype is classed as medium-sized. The chain employs TRBV24-1 and TRBJ2-3, with D possibly TRBD2 on 5 matching bases. This sequence was found in a female donor with breast cancer. Some clones in this sample may be carry-over from other donors' samples. The sequenced sample consisted of breast tumor tissue. CDR3 in amino acids: CATRGPTDTQYF. In DNA, the CDR3 is TGTGCCACCCGAGGGCCCACAGATACGCAGTATTTT.